This TCR beta chain was retrieved from a study of blood T cell repertoires in COVID-19 (dated by TCRdb to between 2020 and 2021). The study in broad terms: The collaborator samples originated in the United States, Italy and Spain and spanned the acute and convalescent phases of COVID-19. The sample metadata nearly always contained a de-identified subject ID, COVID-19 status, age in years and sex. The prospective study material was composed of cDNA or gDNA derived from T cells, B-cell-depleted T cells, or PBMCs. HLA class I and class II types, where available, came from metadata supplied by the sample provider rather than from assay-based typing. The samples were drawn from the first 160 participants of the ongoing ImmuneRACE study and from some 1,300 subjects provided by 6 global collaborators. Subjects who had been exposed to COVID-19, were actively infected with it, or had recovered from it provided the deeply sampled blood TCRbeta repertoires that made up the dataset. A freely available public database, intended as a resource for researchers studying the immune response to SARS-CoV-2, is where the repertoires were released. What the study reported, not specific to this receptor: Clinical and demographic metadata were provided uncurated, with the amount varying by source and participant.

At one collaborating source in Seattle, patients were enrolled during active infection and were followed longitudinally through the course of disease. Whole blood was collected in K2EDTA tubes by collaborating institutions according to the institutions' own protocols. For TCRbeta analysis, collaborator samples were shipped as frozen whole blood, as isolated PBMCs, or as DNA extracted from either sample type. CDR1 and CDR2, looked up from the germline V gene (reference sequence), are LNHDA and SQIVND. V is cut by 7 bases and J by 0 bases, and the space between the germline ends is 16 bases. Its CDR3 holds 15 amino acids, cysteine through phenylalanine. Only the CDR3 DNA stays, 45 bases, in frame from base 1. The immunoSEQ Assay, a bias-controlled multiplex PCR, was used to amplify TCRbeta CDR3 regions from genomic DNA. On the study's bioinformatics: The number of nucleated cells in each sample was estimated from the amplification of reference gene primers within the assay. Sequence reads were collapsed and filtered to measure the absolute abundance of every unique TCRbeta CDR3 rearrangement. For each sample, productive Simpson clonality was calculated as the square root of Simpson's diversity index over productive rearrangements. TCRdb mirrors the immuneACCESS table, restricted to in-frame sequences. Some clones are absent from its copies; in checked studies, under half trace to an unresolved V gene, and the reason for the others is unknown. V and J calls plus clone size are reproduced from that table; the DNA served to infer D and trimming. Across this sample there are about 260,000 clones, with 75% to 95% seen only once. Around 2.6% of the sample is held by the ten biggest clonotypes.

On this clone itself: There is no known antigen for this receptor. No base qualities exist here, and no much larger clone lies one base off it.

This receptor chain uses TRBV19 and TRBJ2-7; possibly the D gene is TRBD1, per 8 matching bases. This TCR was recovered from a person aged 18-30 years with COVID-19, enrolled during active disease. Material: peripheral blood. The DNA reads as follows: TGTGCCAGTAAAAGGGGGGGACAGGACTCCTACGAGCAGTACTTC. Translated, this is CASKRGGQDSYEQYF. The reference TRBV19 and TRBJ2-7 proteins fill in what lies around the CDR3, so the full variable domain reads DGGITQSPKYLFRKEGQNVTLSCEQNLNHDAMYWYRQDPGQGLRLIYYSQIVNDFQKGDIAEGYSVSREKKESFPLTVTSAQKNPTAFYLCASKRGGQDSYEQYFGPGTRLTVT.